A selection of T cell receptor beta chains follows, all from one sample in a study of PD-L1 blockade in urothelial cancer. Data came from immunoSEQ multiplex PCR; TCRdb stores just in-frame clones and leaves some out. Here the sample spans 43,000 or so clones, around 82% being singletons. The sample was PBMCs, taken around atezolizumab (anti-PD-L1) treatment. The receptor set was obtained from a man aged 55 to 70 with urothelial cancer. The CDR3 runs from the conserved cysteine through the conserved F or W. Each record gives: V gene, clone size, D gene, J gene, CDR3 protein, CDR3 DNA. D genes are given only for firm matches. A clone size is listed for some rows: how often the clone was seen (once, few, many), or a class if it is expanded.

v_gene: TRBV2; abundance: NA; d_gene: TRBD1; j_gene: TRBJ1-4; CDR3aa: CASNRDRGDEKLFF; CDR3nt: TGTGCCAGCAATAGGGACAGGGGGGATGAAAAACTGTTTTTT
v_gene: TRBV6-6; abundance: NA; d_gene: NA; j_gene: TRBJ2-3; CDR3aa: CASSHLDTQYF; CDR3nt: TGTGCCAGCAGCCACTTGGATACGCAGTATTTT
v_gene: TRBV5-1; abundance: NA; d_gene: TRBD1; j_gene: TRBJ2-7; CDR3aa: CASSWPGQGIDEQYF; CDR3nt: TGCGCCAGCAGCTGGCCGGGACAGGGTATCGACGAGCAGTACTTC
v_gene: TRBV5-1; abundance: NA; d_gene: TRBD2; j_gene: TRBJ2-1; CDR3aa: CASRTSGAHNEQFF; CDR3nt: TGCGCCAGCCGAACTAGCGGAGCGCACAATGAGCAGTTCTTC
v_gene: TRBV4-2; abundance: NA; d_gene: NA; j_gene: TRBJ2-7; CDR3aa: CASSQVGTAESYEQYF; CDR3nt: TGTGCCAGCAGCCAAGTTGGAACAGCCGAGTCCTACGAGCAGTACTTC
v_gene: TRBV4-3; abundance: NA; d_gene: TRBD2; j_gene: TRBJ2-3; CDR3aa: CASSQESIGLATDTQYF; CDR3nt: TGCGCCAGCAGCCAAGAATCAATAGGACTAGCGACAGATACGCAGTATTTT
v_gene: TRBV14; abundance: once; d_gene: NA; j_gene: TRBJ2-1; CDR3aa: CASSQIRAEEQFF; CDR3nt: TGTGCCAGCAGCCAGATCAGGGCGGAGGAGCAGTTCTTC
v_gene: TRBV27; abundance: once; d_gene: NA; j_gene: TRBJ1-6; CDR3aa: CASSLSNSGSPLHF; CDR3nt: TGTGCCAGCAGTTTATCCAATTCAGGATCACCCCTCCACTTT
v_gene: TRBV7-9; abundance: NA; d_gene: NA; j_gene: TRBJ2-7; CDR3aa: CASSLEGAYEQYF; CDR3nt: TGTGCCAGCAGCTTAGAAGGGGCCTACGAGCAGTACTTC
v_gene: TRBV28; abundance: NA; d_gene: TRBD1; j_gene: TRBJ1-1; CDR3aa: CASSPQTGLTEAFF; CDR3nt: TGTGCCAGCAGTCCTCAGACAGGGCTCACTGAAGCTTTCTTT
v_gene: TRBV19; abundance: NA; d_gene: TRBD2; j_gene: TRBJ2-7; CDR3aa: CASSRGGDGPTYEQYF; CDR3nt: TGTGCCAGTAGTAGGGGGGGGGATGGACCAACCTACGAGCAGTACTTC
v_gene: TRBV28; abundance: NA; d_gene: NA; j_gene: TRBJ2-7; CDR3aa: CASVQGTGEQYF; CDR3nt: TGTGCCAGCGTCCAGGGGACGGGGGAGCAGTACTTC
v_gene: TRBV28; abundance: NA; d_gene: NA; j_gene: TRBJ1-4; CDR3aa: CASQYALGGTNSNEKLFF; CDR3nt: TGTGCCAGCCAATATGCCCTAGGAGGGACTAATTCTAATGAAAAACTGTTTTTT
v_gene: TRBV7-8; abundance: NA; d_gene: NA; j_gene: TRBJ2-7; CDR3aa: CASSLDRGSPHF; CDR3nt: TGTGCCAGCAGCTTAGATCGGGGTAGCCCGCACTTC
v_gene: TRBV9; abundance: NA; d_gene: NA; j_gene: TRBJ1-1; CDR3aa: CASSARQSNTEAFF; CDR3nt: TGTGCCAGCAGCGCCCGACAGAGTAACACTGAAGCTTTCTTT
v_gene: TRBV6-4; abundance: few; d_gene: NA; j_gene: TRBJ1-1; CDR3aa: CASVASPGNTEAFF; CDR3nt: TGTGCCAGCGTCGCGAGCCCAGGGAACACTGAAGCTTTCTTT
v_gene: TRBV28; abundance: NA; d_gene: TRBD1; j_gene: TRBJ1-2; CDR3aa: CASRSTGPIGGYTF; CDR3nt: TGTGCCAGCAGATCGACAGGGCCCATTGGGGGCTACACCTTC
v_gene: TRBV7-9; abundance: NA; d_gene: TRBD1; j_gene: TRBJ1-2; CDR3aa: CASRTGANSIYGYTF; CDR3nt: TGTGCCAGTAGGACAGGGGCCAACTCCATCTATGGCTACACCTTC
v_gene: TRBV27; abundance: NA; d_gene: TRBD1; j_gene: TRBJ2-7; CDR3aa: CASSARDRPHYEQYF; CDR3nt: TGTGCCAGCAGTGCGAGGGACAGGCCCCACTACGAGCAGTACTTC
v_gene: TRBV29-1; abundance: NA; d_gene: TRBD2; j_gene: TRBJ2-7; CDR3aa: CSVSTSGRDEQYF; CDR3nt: TGCAGCGTCTCGACTAGCGGGAGAGACGAGCAGTACTTC
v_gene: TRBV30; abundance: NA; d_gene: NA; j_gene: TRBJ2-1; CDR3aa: CAWSPGGWNEQFF; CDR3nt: TGTGCCTGGAGCCCCGGGGGTTGGAATGAGCAGTTCTTC
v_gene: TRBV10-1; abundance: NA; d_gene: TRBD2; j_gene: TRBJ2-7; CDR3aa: CASMTSGIDYEQYF; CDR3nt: TGCGCCAGCATGACTAGCGGTATTGACTACGAGCAGTACTTC
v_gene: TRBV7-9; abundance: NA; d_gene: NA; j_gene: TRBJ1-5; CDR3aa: CASSFSTVDQPQHF; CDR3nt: TGTGCCAGCAGCTTCTCAACGGTCGATCAGCCCCAGCATTTT
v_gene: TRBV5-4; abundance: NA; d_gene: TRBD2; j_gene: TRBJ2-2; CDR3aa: CASSPGGLAGSGELFF; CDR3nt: TGTGCCAGCAGCCCGGGGGGACTAGCGGGGTCCGGGGAGCTGTTTTTT
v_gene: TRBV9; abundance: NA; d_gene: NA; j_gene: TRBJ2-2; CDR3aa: CASKSTGELFF; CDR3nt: TGTGCCAGCAAGAGCACCGGGGAGCTGTTTTTT
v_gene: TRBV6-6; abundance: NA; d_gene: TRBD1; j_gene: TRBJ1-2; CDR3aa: CASTDRESGNYGYTF; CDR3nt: TGTGCCAGCACCGACAGGGAGTCGGGTAACTATGGCTACACCTTC
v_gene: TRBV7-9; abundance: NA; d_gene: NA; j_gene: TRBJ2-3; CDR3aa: CASSSPGRGDTQYF; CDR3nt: TGTGCCAGCAGCTCGCCCGGCCGCGGTGATACGCAGTATTTT
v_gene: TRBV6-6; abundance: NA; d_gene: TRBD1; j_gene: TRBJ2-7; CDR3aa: CASSQGAGPGSYEQYF; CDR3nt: TGTGCCAGCAGCCAGGGGGCGGGACCCGGCTCCTACGAGCAGTACTTC
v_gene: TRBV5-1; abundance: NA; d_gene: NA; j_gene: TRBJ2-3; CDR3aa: CASRVTRTETDTQYF; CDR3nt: TGCGCCAGCAGGGTGACTAGAACGGAGACAGATACGCAGTATTTT
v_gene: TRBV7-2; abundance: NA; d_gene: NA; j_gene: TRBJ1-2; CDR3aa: CASIPGGGLWDYGYTF; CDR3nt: TGTGCCAGCATTCCAGGAGGCGGGCTTTGGGACTATGGCTACACCTTC
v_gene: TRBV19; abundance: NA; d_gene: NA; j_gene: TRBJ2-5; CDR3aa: CAVAGSNQETQYF; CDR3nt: TGTGCCGTGGCGGGCAGTAATCAAGAGACCCAGTACTTC
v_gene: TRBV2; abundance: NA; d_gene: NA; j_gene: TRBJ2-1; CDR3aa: CASSLGLYNEQFF; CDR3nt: TGTGCCAGCAGCCTGGGACTCTACAATGAGCAGTTCTTC
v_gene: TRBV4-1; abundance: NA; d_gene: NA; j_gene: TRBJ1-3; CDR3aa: CASSQLVTSSGNTIYF; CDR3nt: TGCGCCAGCAGCCAATTAGTGACTAGCTCTGGAAACACCATATATTTT
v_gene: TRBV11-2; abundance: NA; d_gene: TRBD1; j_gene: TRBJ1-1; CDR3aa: CASSSTSTGDTEAFF; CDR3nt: TGTGCCAGCAGCTCAACCTCGACAGGGGACACTGAAGCTTTCTTT
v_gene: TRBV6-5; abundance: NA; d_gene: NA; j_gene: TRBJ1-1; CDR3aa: CASSYGGTNTEAFF; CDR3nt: TGTGCCAGCAGTTACGGGGGGACGAACACTGAAGCTTTCTTT
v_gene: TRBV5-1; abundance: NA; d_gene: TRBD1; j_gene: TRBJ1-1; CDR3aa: CASSAGQGGTEAFF; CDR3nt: TGCGCCAGCAGCGCCGGACAGGGAGGGACTGAAGCTTTCTTT
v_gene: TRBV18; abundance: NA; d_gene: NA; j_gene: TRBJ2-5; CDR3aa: CASSPPSRETQYF; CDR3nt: TGTGCCAGCTCACCACCTTCTCGGGAGACCCAGTACTTC
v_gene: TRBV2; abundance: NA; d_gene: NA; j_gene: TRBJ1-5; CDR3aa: CASSEGQTSNQPQHF; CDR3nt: TGTGCCAGCAGTGAAGGACAGACATCCAATCAGCCCCAGCATTTT
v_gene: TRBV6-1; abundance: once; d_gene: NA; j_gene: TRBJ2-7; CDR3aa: CASSEAKGVPYEQYF; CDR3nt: TGTGCCAGCAGTGAAGCGAAGGGGGTTCCCTACGAGCAGTACTTC
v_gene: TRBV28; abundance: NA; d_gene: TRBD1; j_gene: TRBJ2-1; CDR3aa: CASSEGTGSSNEQFF; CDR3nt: TGTGCCAGCAGCGAGGGGACAGGGTCTAGCAATGAGCAGTTCTTC
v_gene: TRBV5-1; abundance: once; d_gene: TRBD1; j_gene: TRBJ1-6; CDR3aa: CASSLGDSQNSPLHF; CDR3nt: TGCGCCAGCAGCTTGGGGGACAGCCAAAATTCACCCCTCCACTTT
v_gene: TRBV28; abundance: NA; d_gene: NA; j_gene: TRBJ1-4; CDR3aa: CASSTRPTNEKLFF; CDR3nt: TGTGCCAGCAGTACTCGTCCGACTAATGAAAAACTGTTTTTT
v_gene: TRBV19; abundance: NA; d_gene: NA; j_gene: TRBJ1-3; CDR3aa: CASSARGGRSENTIYF; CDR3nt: TGTGCCAGTAGCGCCCGCGGGGGGCGAAGTGAAAACACCATATATTTT
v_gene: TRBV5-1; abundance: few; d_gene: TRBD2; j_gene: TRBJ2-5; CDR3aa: CASSATTSGRETQYF; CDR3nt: TGCGCCAGCAGCGCCACGACTAGCGGGAGAGAGACCCAGTACTTC
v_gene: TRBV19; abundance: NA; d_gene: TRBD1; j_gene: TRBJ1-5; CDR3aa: CASTAGQGVSQPQHF; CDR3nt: TGTGCCAGTACGGCGGGACAGGGAGTATCCCAGCCCCAGCATTTT